Listed below are T cell receptor beta chains from one sample, sequenced in a study of identical twins. TCRdb re-analysed the 5' RACE reads in MiXCR, keeping a single row per CDR3 protein. The data contain some 270,000 distinct CDR3 sequences, around 8.8% of them seen just once; the ten biggest clones take up 2.5% to 3.5%. The same sample was also used in a study of yellow fever vaccine responses in identical twins.

What was sequenced was CD8+ T cells sorted from blood. These receptor sequences come from a young woman in good health. CDR3s include the opening cysteine and the closing phenylalanine or tryptophan. D genes are given only for firm matches. Only some rows state a clone size, as once, few, many or a class for expanded clones.

D	size	J	V	CDR3	DNA
.	.	TRBJ1-2	TRBV12-3/TRBV12-4	CASSLEVGDGYTF	TGTGCCAGCAGTTTAGAGGTTGGGGATGGCTACACCTTC
.	many	TRBJ2-1	TRBV7-6	CASSLRSGEQFF	TGTGCCAGCAGCTTAAGGTCGGGTGAGCAGTTCTTC
.	few	TRBJ2-7	TRBV2	CASRKQGNYEQYF	TGTGCCAGCAGGAAACAGGGTAACTACGAGCAGTACTTC
.	many	TRBJ2-3	TRBV7-9	CASSLVDRGPTDTQYF	TGTGCCAGCAGCTTGGTTGACAGAGGACCGACAGATACGCAGTATTTT
.	few	TRBJ1-1	TRBV5-5	CASSYPADTEAFF	TGTGCCAGCAGCTACCCGGCGGACACTGAAGCTTTCTTT
TRBD2	many	TRBJ2-2	TRBV4-3	CASSQDFGSGMNTGELFF	TGCGCCAGCAGCCAAGATTTTGGTAGCGGGATGAACACCGGGGAGCTGTTTTTT
.	.	TRBJ1-3	TRBV15	CATQARSSGNTIYF	TGTGCCACCCAGGCGCGCAGCTCTGGAAACACCATATATTTT
TRBD1	few	TRBJ1-5	TRBV11-2	CASSSETGTGHYSNQPQHF	TGTGCCAGCAGCTCCGAAACCGGGACAGGGCATTATAGCAATCAGCCCCAGCATTTT
.	many	TRBJ2-3	TRBV11-1	CASSFSPSPDTQYF	TGTGCCAGCAGCTTTAGCCCCTCTCCAGATACGCAGTATTTT
.	few	TRBJ2-1	TRBV24-1	CATSDFDGYNEQFF	TGTGCCACCAGTGATTTCGACGGATACAATGAGCAGTTCTTC
.	many	TRBJ1-5	TRBV6-2/TRBV6-3	CASNFQPQHF	TGTGCCAGCAATTTTCAGCCCCAGCATTTT
.	many	TRBJ2-3	TRBV10-3	CAISEGALSRVDTQYF	TGTGCCATCAGTGAGGGGGCCCTCTCTCGGGTAGATACGCAGTATTTT
.	few	TRBJ2-7	TRBV7-9	CASSLPGVSEQYF	TGTGCCAGCAGCTTACCAGGGGTAAGCGAGCAGTACTTC
TRBD1	.	TRBJ2-5	TRBV20-1	CSAGSPDRGLIETQYF	TGCAGTGCTGGGTCACCTGACAGGGGGCTCATTGAGACCCAGTACTTC
TRBD1	many	TRBJ1-1	TRBV4-1	CASSSQGANTEAFF	TGCGCCAGCAGCTCTCAGGGGGCTAACACTGAAGCTTTCTTT
TRBD2	few	TRBJ2-7	TRBV7-6	CASSLGPGLAVLEQYF	TGTGCCAGCAGCTTAGGACCGGGACTAGCGGTCCTCGAGCAGTACTTC
TRBD1	.	TRBJ2-1	TRBV20-1	CSAGTGPSYNEQFF	TGCAGTGCCGGGACAGGGCCCTCCTACAATGAGCAGTTCTTC
.	many	TRBJ2-1	TRBV27	CASSGGTSYEQFF	TGTGCCAGCAGTGGAGGCACATCATATGAGCAGTTCTTC
.	.	TRBJ2-7	TRBV16	CASSRGEAYEQYF	TGTGCCAGCAGCCGGGGGGAGGCCTACGAGCAGTACTTC